The 16 T cell receptor beta chains in this list originate from one sample, sequenced in a study of blood T cell repertoires in COVID-19. Using immunoSEQ multiplex PCR, the repertoire was profiled, and TCRdb retains in-frame clones only, with some absent. The table records more than 250,000 clones, about 87% of them present only once. The sequencing sample was made of peripheral blood. These receptors were collected from a woman aged 30 to 39 with COVID-19, enrolled during active disease.

The rearrangement joins TRBV30 to TRBJ1-2; D is uncertain. Germline loops: CDR1 GTSNPN, CDR2 SVGIG (reference sequence). The germline V and J ends were trimmed by 4 bases and 5 bases, with 23 bases remaining between them. This CDR3 region has 16 residues. The CDR3 DNA reads as TGTGCCTGGATTGCCCTAGTGGGCGGCGGGATATATGGCTACACCTTC. This gives the protein CAWIALVGGGIYGYTF.

The chain is built from TRBV4-2 and TRBJ1-2; D gene unclear. V lost 1 base and J 3 bases, leaving 6 bases between the germline ends. The CDR3 contains 13 residues. Germline-derived CDR1 and CDR2 are LGHNA and YNFKEQ. The CDR3 DNA follows: TGTGCCAGCAGCCAAGGCGGATACTATGGCTACACCTTC. Protein sequence: CASSQGGYYGYTF.

The chain recombines TRBV7-2 with TRBJ2-1; 9 nucleotides align to TRBD2. V lost 3 bases to trimming and J lost 9 bases; unmatched junction nucleotides: 6. The CDR3 runs 14 residues. The germline gives CDR1 SGHTA, CDR2 FQGNSA. Here the CDR3 DNA reads TGTGCCAGCAGCTTGCGGGGGGGCAAGGGTGAGCAGTTCTTC. Translating gives CASSLRGGKGEQFF.

The chain uses TRBV2 and TRBJ2-3; 11 nucleotides agree with TRBD2. V shed 5 bases, J shed 2 bases, and the junction held 6 bases outside the gene matches. CDR1 is SNHLY and CDR2 is FYNNEI in the germline V gene. The CDR3 runs 16 residues. CDR3 bases: TGTGCCAGCAGTCCTCATAGCGGGGGGGACACAGATACGCAGTATTTT. It yields the protein CASSPHSGGDTDTQYF.

The rearrangement uses TRBV3-1 (or the pseudogene TRBV3-2) and TRBJ1-1, with D possibly matching TRBD1 (6 bases). Between the trimmed V and J ends, which lost 0 bases and 3 bases, there was a span of 11 bases. The length of the CDR3 is 15 residues. Per the germline V gene, CDR1 is LGHDT and CDR2 is YNNKEL (reference sequence). The chain's CDR3 is CASSQDLGGYTEAFF. CDR3 DNA sequence: TGTGCCAGCAGCCAAGATTTAGGGGGATACACTGAAGCTTTCTTT.

The genes are TRBV2 and TRBJ1-2; 7 nucleotides agree with TRBD1. V was pared by 10 bases and J by 7 bases, with 15 bases of the junction left unmatched. CDR3 size: 14 residues. Germline CDR1 SNHLY, CDR2 FYNNEI. The CDR3 DNA is TGTGCCATCCCCCAACCGAGGGGGCAGTTTGGCTACACCTTC. This gives the protein CAIPQPRGQFGYTF.

V gene TRBV11-3 combines with J gene TRBJ2-1, with D possibly being TRBD2 (6 bases). CDR1 and CDR2 from the germline V gene are SGHNT and YENEEA. The ends were cut back, 5 bases at V and 6 bases at J, with 17 bases in the middle. CDR3 length equals 15 residues. The CDR3 reads CASSGLRETVNEQFF. As DNA, the CDR3 is TGTGCCAGCAGCGGACTGCGGGAAACAGTCAATGAGCAGTTCTTC.

The rearrangement links TRBV11-2 to TRBJ2-4; TRBD1 might be the D (5 bases). The CDR3 extends over 14 amino acids. Trimming pared 5 bases from V and 8 bases from J, leaving 16 bases between. CDR1 and CDR2 from the germline V gene are SGHAT and FQNNGV. The CDR3 bases are TGTGCCAGCAGCCTGGGGTCCTTAGGGGACATTCAGTACTTC. This gives the protein CASSLGSLGDIQYF.

In this sample, this clone turned up once. This rearrangement joins TRBV6-5 to TRBJ1-1, with TRBD1 as a possible D gene (6 bases). V was shortened by 0 bases and J by 5 bases, with 13 bases between the two germline ends. Germline CDR1 reads MNHEY; CDR2 reads SVGAGI. The CDR3 is 15 residues long. The DNA of the CDR3 is TGTGCCAGCAGTTACTCGGCCAGGGGTTTGACTGAAGCTTTCTTT. Its protein product is CASSYSARGLTEAFF.

This rearrangement joins TRBV5-8 to TRBJ1-5; TRBD1 aligns across 9 bases. After removal of 3 bases from V and 0 bases from J, the junction contained 1 base not matched to a gene. The CDR3 is made up of 15 amino acids. The germline CDR1 and CDR2 sequences are SGHTS and YDEGEE. The CDR3: CASSWTGASNQPQHF. The DNA for the CDR3 is TGTGCCAGCAGCTGGACAGGGGCTAGCAATCAGCCCCAGCATTTT.

The chain couples TRBV24-1 to TRBJ2-5; 9 bases line up with TRBD1. CDR1 is KGHDR, CDR2 SFDVKD, per germline. This CDR3 has 15 amino acids. The trim removed 1 base at V and 5 bases at J, leaving 4 bases unmatched. Here the CDR3 reads CATSDLGTGKETQYF. CDR3 DNA: TGTGCCACCAGTGATTTAGGGACAGGGAAGGAGACCCAGTACTTC.

The chain uses TRBV19 and TRBJ1-6; D may be TRBD1 (6 bases). Trimming took 5 bases from V and 10 from J, leaving 15 bases between them. Germline lookup yields CDR1 LNHDA and CDR2 SQIVND (reference sequence). This CDR3 spans 14 amino acids. CDR3: CASSSPGAISPLHF. CDR3 in DNA: TGTGCCAGTAGTTCACCAGGGGCGATATCACCCCTCCACTTT.

CDR3 nucleotides: TGTGCCACCAGGACCGGAACCGGGGGCCAAGAGACCCAGTACTTC. This gives the protein CATRTGTGGQETQYF. The chain is built from TRBV15 and TRBJ2-5, with a weak D call TRBD2 (6 bases). Per the germline V gene, CDR1 is LNHNV and CDR2 is YYDKDF (reference sequence). This CDR3 has 15 amino acids. With 6 bases removed from V and 1 base from J, the gap between germline ends came to 15 bases.

The rearrangement joins TRBV5-4 to TRBJ1-2; 8 nucleotides match TRBD1. The CDR3 is made up of 15 amino acids. V gave up 6 bases and J gave up 4 bases; unmatched junction bases: 11. CDR1 and CDR2 from the germline V gene are SGHNT and YYREEE (reference sequence). The CDR3 sequence: CASTPDRGYLYGYTF. Here the CDR3 DNA reads TGTGCCAGCACGCCAGACAGGGGATACCTCTATGGCTACACCTTC. The whole variable domain, remainder taken from reference TRBV5-4 and TRBJ1-2, is ETGVTQSPTHLIKTRGQQVTLRCSSQSGHNTVSWYQQALGQGPQFIFQYYREEENGRGNFPPRFSGLQFPNYSSELNVNALELDDSALYLCASTPDRGYLYGYTFGSGTRLTVV.

The chain has TRBV6-1 and TRBJ1-5; D uncertain. V lost 0 bases, J lost 5 bases, and 14 bases lay in between. Germline assignment: CDR1 MNHNS and CDR2 SASEGT. This CDR3 has 16 amino acids. The CDR3 here is CASSEARVGSDQPQHF. Written as DNA, the CDR3 is TGTGCCAGCAGTGAAGCTCGAGTGGGGAGCGATCAGCCCCAGCATTTT.

This clone has more than one count but fewer than ten. V is TRBV12-2 and J is TRBJ1-1; the DNA was not used to check the table's D call, TRBD1. TRBV12-2 counts as a pseudogene. This CDR3 spans 14 amino acids. CDR3 nucleotide sequence: TGTGCAAGTCGCCCGGACAGGGGGCCCACTGAAGCTTTCTTT. It encodes CASRPDRGPTEAFF.